The text below deals with one TCR beta chain. Its target is not known. Here immunoSEQ multiplex PCR was the method, and the copy in TCRdb shows in-frame clones only, minus some. The sample has 27,000 or so clones, around four fifths seen once. This sample stems from a study of T cells in localized non-small cell lung cancer. Findings and caveats of the study: Uninvolved adjacent lung had more T cell clonality than any other tissue, topping tumor. Because only a single region of the tumor was sequenced, heterogeneity remains possible.

Germline V lookup: CDR1 SNHLY, CDR2 FYNNEI. With V trimmed by 6 bases and J by 4 bases, 10 bases remained unmatched. CDR3 length: 15 residues. The sequencing used peripheral blood, collected before any cancer treatment. This chain links TRBV2 with TRBJ1-2, with 8 bases lining up with TRBD1. The clonotype originates from a woman aged 35 to 69 with stage I lung adenocarcinoma. CDR3 amino acids: CASSGLTGESYGYTF. In nucleotides, the CDR3 is TGTGCCAGCAGCGGTTTGACAGGGGAGAGCTATGGCTACACCTTC.